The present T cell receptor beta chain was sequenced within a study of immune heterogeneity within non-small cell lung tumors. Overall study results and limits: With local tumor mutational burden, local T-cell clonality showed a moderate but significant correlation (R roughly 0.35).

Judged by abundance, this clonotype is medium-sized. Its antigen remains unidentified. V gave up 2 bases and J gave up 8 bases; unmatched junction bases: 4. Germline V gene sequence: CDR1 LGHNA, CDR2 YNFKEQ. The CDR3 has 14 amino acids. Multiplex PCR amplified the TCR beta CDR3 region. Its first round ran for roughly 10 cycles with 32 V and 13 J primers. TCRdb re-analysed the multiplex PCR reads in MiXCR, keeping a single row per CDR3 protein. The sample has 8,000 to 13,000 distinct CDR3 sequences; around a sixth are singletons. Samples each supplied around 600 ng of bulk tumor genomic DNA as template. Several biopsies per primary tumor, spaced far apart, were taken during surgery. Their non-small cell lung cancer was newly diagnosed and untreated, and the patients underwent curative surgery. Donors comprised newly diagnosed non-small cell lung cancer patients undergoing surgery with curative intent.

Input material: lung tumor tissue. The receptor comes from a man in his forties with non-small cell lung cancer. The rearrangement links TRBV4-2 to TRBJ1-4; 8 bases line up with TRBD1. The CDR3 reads CASSQMGQVEKLFF. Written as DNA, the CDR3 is TGTGCCAGCAGCCAAATGGGACAGGTGGAAAAACTGTTTTTT.